This entry lists 14 T cell receptor beta chains sequenced from one sample in a study of cytotoxic CD8 clonotypes in ibrutinib-treated CLL. Data came from immunoSEQ multiplex PCR; TCRdb stores just in-frame clones and leaves some out. The sample shows approximately 190,000 clones, about four fifths of them seen only once. The source material was PBMCs, sampled after 12 months of ibrutinib treatment. These receptors all come from a human donor with chronic lymphocytic leukemia.

The chain joins TRBV10-3 to TRBJ2-3; 11 positions match TRBD1. CDR3 size: 19 residues. With 0 bases clipped from V and 2 bases from J, the junction kept 10 bases outside the gene matches. Germline CDR1 ENHRY, CDR2 SYGVKD. The CDR3 loop is CAISESYAGTGGITDTQYF. In DNA form, the CDR3 reads TGTGCCATCAGTGAGTCTTATGCGGGGACAGGGGGAATCACAGATACGCAGTATTTT.

In its sample, this clone was seen a few times. This rearrangement joins TRBV10-3 to TRBJ1-5; the D is unclear. Between the trimmed V and J ends, which lost 6 bases and 11 bases, there was a span of 20 bases. Germline CDR1 ENHRY, CDR2 SYGVKD. The CDR3 is 14 residues long. In DNA, the CDR3 is TGTGCCATCAGGACGGACGCGTCCGATGGGGCCCAGCATTTT. Protein product: CAIRTDASDGAQHF.

The chain uses TRBV6-5 and TRBJ1-1; D remains unclear. The CDR3 has 13 amino acids. V lost 2 bases and J lost 1, with 5 bases in between. Per the germline V gene, CDR1 is MNHEY and CDR2 is SVGAGI. The chain's CDR3 is CASSYTRNTEAFF. The CDR3 DNA reads TGTGCCAGCAGTTACACCCGGAACACTGAAGCTTTCTTT.

The chain combines TRBV11-2 with TRBJ2-3; 11 bases map to TRBD2. V lost 5 bases and J lost 0; bases outside the gene matches: 1. The germline gives CDR1 SGHAT, CDR2 FQNNGV. The CDR3 has 15 residues. The CDR3 here is CASSRLAGSTDTQYF. CDR3 DNA sequence: TGTGCCAGCAGCAGACTAGCGGGGAGCACAGATACGCAGTATTTT.

The chain has TRBV7-9 and TRBJ1-2; TRBD1 is a possible D gene (5 bases). The CDR3 contains 15 residues. Germline V gene sequence: CDR1 SEHNR, CDR2 FQNEAQ (reference sequence). Trimming left V 7 bases short and J 5 bases short, with 20 bases between. CDR3 in amino acids: CASIDGTHPPYGYTF. The CDR3 DNA sequence: TGTGCCAGCATCGACGGGACCCACCCACCATATGGCTACACCTTC.

This clone was seen only once. V and J are TRBV19 and TRBJ2-7, with 10 bases matching TRBD1. J was trimmed by 2 bases and V by 8 bases; bases with no gene match: 6. The CDR3 contains 14 residues. Germline V gives CDR1 LNHDA, CDR2 SQIVND (reference sequence). CDR3 DNA: TGTGCCAGTGCCCTGGGACAGGGGCCCTACGAGCAGTACTTC. It is translated as CASALGQGPYEQYF.

The chain combines TRBV11-2 with TRBJ2-7; 10 nucleotides match TRBD2. The germline CDR1 and CDR2 sequences are SGHAT and FQNNGV. CDR3 length: 13 amino acids. V gave up 7 bases and J gave up 4 bases; unmatched junction bases: 4. This CDR3 reads CASTSGGRYEQYF. CDR3 DNA: TGTGCCAGCACTAGCGGGGGACGTTACGAGCAGTACTTC.

This rearrangement joins TRBV5-4 to TRBJ2-3; D not resolved. CDR3 length: 12 amino acids. CDR1 is SGHNT, CDR2 YYREEE, per germline (reference sequence). V was pared by 3 bases and J by 8 bases, with 10 bases between. Here the CDR3 DNA reads TGTGCCAGCAGCTCGGACGTGGGTACGCAGTATTTT. Its protein product is CASSSDVGTQYF.

The chain employs TRBV5-1 and TRBJ2-4; 10 nucleotides align to TRBD1. Germline CDR1 SGHRS, CDR2 YFSETQ. The CDR3 length is 15 residues. The V gene end was trimmed by 4 bases and the J gene end by 8 bases; junction bases not matched to a gene: 9. CDR3 in DNA: TGCGCCAGCAGCACTCTGGACAGGGGGGACGACATTCAGTACTTC. Encoded protein: CASSTLDRGDDIQYF.

This CDR3 reads CASSQESGRGYEQYF. DNA for the CDR3: TGCGCCAGCAGCCAAGAATCAGGTCGGGGATACGAGCAGTACTTC. The rearrangement links TRBV4-1 to TRBJ2-7, with D possibly matching TRBD2 (5 bases). Deletions cut 0 bases from V and 4 bases from J, with 13 bases between. CDR3 length equals 15 residues. CDR1 is MGHRA, CDR2 YSYEKL, per germline.

The rearrangement joins TRBV5-1 to TRBJ2-7; D remains ambiguous. Trimming took 0 bases from V and 3 from J, leaving 10 bases between them. The CDR3 length is 14 residues. Germline V gives CDR1 SGHRS, CDR2 YFSETQ. CDR3 coding DNA: TGCGCCAGCAGCTTGGAGGAAAGTGGCTACGAGCAGTACTTC. It translates to CASSLEESGYEQYF.

The CDR3 sequence: CASSPPGLSTYNEQFF. In DNA form, the CDR3 reads TGTGCCAGCTCACCACCCGGACTGTCCACCTACAATGAGCAGTTCTTC. The chain links TRBV18 to TRBJ2-1, with D possibly matching TRBD2 (5 bases). CDR1 is KGHSH and CDR2 is LQKENI in the germline V gene. The CDR3 length is 16 residues. V was cut by 0 bases and J by 2 bases, with 11 bases left in between.

The chain uses TRBV6-5 and TRBJ1-1; no reliable D call. Trimming took off 0 bases at V and 5 bases at J, with 4 bases between the two ends. Germline V gene lookup returns CDR1 MNHEY and CDR2 SVGAGI. This CDR3 contains 12 residues. The CDR3 here is CASSYSQTEAFF. The CDR3 DNA sequence: TGTGCCAGCAGTTACTCTCAGACTGAAGCTTTCTTT.

J is TRBJ1-5 and V is TRBV18, with unresolved D. This CDR3 region has 15 residues. Trimming took 4 bases from V and 2 from J, leaving 12 bases between them. From germline, CDR1 is KGHSH and CDR2 LQKENI. The CDR3 nucleotides read TGTGCCAGCTCACTAAACTCGGCGGGCAATCAGCCCCAGCATTTT. It encodes CASSLNSAGNQPQHF.